The clone carrying this TCR beta chain was detected a few times. Its antigen is undetermined. The data were obtained in a study of T cell repertoires in cytomegalovirus infection. Overall study: Both a matching HLA type and CMV infection were indicated by public TCR beta signatures.

Broader study findings: Ex vivo, HLA-C-restricted CMV-specific TCR beta clonotypes prevailed over the rest of the response. Summed public TCR beta family frequency identified CMV carriers bearing the relevant HLA.

A single record per CDR3 protein comes from TCRdb applying MiXCR to the reads. The data show roughly 100,000 distinct CDR3 sequences, about 17% seen once. V shed 5 bases, J shed 1 base, and the junction held 1 base outside the gene matches. This CDR3 comprises 12 residues. The germline gives CDR1 DFQATT, CDR2 SNEGSKA (reference sequence). The chain combines TRBV20-1 with TRBJ2-5; 7 bases align to TRBD2. This receptor was obtained from a human donor in good health (CMV status not recorded). Some clones in this sample may be carry-over from other donors' samples. Specimen: PBMCs. CDR3 DNA: TGCAGTGCTGAGCGGGGCCAAGAGACCCAGTACTTC. Its protein product is CSAERGQETQYF.